This is a list of T cell receptor beta chains from one sample in a study of radiotherapy plus CTLA-4 blockade in lung cancer. The assay was immunoSEQ multiplex PCR, and TCRdb's table has in-frame clones only and misses some. The sample has 50,000 to 65,000 clones, 70% to 80% seen once. This material consisted of peripheral blood, taken from a patient treated with radiotherapy plus ipilimumab. The receptor set was obtained from a human donor with non-small cell lung cancer who had a partial response to radiotherapy plus ipilimumab. The CDR3 runs from the conserved cysteine through the conserved F or W. A D gene is named only where the DNA matches it firmly. Clone size is shown for a subset of rows, as once, few, many or a class of expanded clone.

D gene	clone size	V gene	J gene	CDR3 DNA	CDR3 protein
TRBD1	few	TRBV7-9	TRBJ2-1	TGTGCCAGCAGCACCCGGACAGGCGCTTCCTACAATGAGCAGTTCTTC	CASSTRTGASYNEQFF
-	-	TRBV28	TRBJ1-4	TGTGCCACCGGGGAGTTTTATGAAAAACTGTTTTTT	CATGEFYEKLFF
-	once	TRBV4-1	TRBJ2-5	TGCGCCAGCAGCCAAGATCTCGGAGGGGGGGCCGGGGAGACCCAGTACTTC	CASSQDLGGGAGETQYF
-	-	TRBV27	TRBJ2-7	TGTGCCAGCAGTTCGCAACAGAAAACCTACGAGCAGTACTTC	CASSSQQKTYEQYF
TRBD1	-	TRBV10-3	TRBJ2-1	TGTGCCATCAGTGGACAGGGGCACAATGAGCAGTTCTTC	CAISGQGHNEQFF
-	-	TRBV5-1	TRBJ2-7	TGCGCCAGCAGCCGCGCCCTTGGACAGTTGAACAACGAGCAGTACTTC	CASSRALGQLNNEQYF
TRBD1	-	TRBV6-5	TRBJ1-5	TGTGCCAGCAGGGGACAGGGGGCAAGTCAGCCCCAGCATTTT	CASRGQGASQPQHF
TRBD2	few	TRBV11-2	TRBJ2-7	TGTGCCAGCAGCGGGGTTAGCGGGGGGCCGCAGGAGCAGTACTTC	CASSGVSGGPQEQYF
TRBD1	few	TRBV5-1	TRBJ2-5	TGCGCCAGCAGCCCCAGGGGGCTTGAGGAGACCCAGTACTTC	CASSPRGLEETQYF
TRBD1	-	TRBV6-5	TRBJ1-1	TGTGCCAGCAGGCGACAGGGGGGCACTGAAGCTTTCTTT	CASRRQGGTEAFF
-	-	TRBV18	TRBJ1-1	TGTGCCAGCTCACCGGGGGAGGGACTGAACACTGAAGCTTTCTTT	CASSPGEGLNTEAFF
TRBD1	-	TRBV6-1	TRBJ2-3	TGTGCCAGCGCGCCAGGGGGACCAGATACGCAGTATTTT	CASAPGGPDTQYF
-	few	TRBV7-2	TRBJ1-2	TGTGCCAGCAGCTTACGGGGGGTAAACTATGGCTACACCTTC	CASSLRGVNYGYTF
-	-	TRBV2	TRBJ1-5	TGTGCCAGCAGTAGACAGTCAAATCAGCCCCAGCATTTT	CASSRQSNQPQHF
-	-	TRBV4-3	TRBJ2-7	TGCGCCAGCAGCCCTAATTCGGCAGGCTACGAGCAGTACTTC	CASSPNSAGYEQYF
-	-	TRBV5-1	TRBJ1-6	TGCGCCAGCAGCTTGGAGGCAGGGGTAGGATCACCCCTCCACTTT	CASSLEAGVGSPLHF
-	once	TRBV19	TRBJ2-6	TGTGCCAGTAGTAGTGCCTCGGGGTTCGGGGCCAACGTCCTGACTTTC	CASSSASGFGANVLTF
TRBD2	-	TRBV7-9	TRBJ2-1	TGTGCCAGCAGCTTAGGGCTAGCGGGGGTTGATGAGCAGTTCTTC	CASSLGLAGVDEQFF
TRBD1	-	TRBV7-9	TRBJ1-4	TGTGCCACTGACAGGGTAGGGAATGAAAAACTGTTTTTT	CATDRVGNEKLFF
-	-	TRBV9	TRBJ2-7	TGTGCCAGCAGCGTAGAGGGGGGGCTCCCCTACGAGCAGTACTTC	CASSVEGGLPYEQYF
-	-	TRBV5-4	TRBJ1-1	TGTGCCAGCAGCTTGAGTGGCGGGGGCTGGGCTTTCTTT	CASSLSGGGWAFF
-	few	TRBV7-6	TRBJ2-7	TGTGCCAGCAGCTCCCACACCTACGAGCAGTACTTC	CASSSHTYEQYF
-	once	TRBV29-1	TRBJ2-5	TGCAGCGTGTCTGACGGACTAAAACAAGAGACCCAGTACTTC	CSVSDGLKQETQYF
-	-	TRBV25-1	TRBJ2-1	TGTGCCAGCAGTCCTCCGGGAACATCCTACAATGAGCAGTTCTTC	CASSPPGTSYNEQFF
-	-	TRBV15	TRBJ2-1	TGTGCCACCAGCAGAAACGGGGACTGGAATGAGCAGTTCTTC	CATSRNGDWNEQFF
TRBD1	-	TRBV7-8	TRBJ1-4	TGTGCCAGCAGTTATATACCGGGACAGCCAACTAATGAAAAACTGTTTTTT	CASSYIPGQPTNEKLFF
-	-	TRBV7-6	TRBJ2-5	TGTGCCAGCAGCTTACCAAACTTCCAAGAGACCCAGTACTTC	CASSLPNFQETQYF
TRBD2	-	TRBV28	TRBJ2-7	TGTGCCAGCAGTCCCGCCCGACTAGCGGGGAGGTACGAGCAGTACTTC	CASSPARLAGRYEQYF
-	once	TRBV4-2	TRBJ2-5	TGTGCCAGCAGCCAAGATCTCAAGCGGTTCGGGGGACCAGAGACCCAGTACTTC	CASSQDLKRFGGPETQYF
TRBD2	-	TRBV7-8	TRBJ2-3	TGTGCCAGCAGCTTAGATGTGGCGGGGGGACTATTTGAACCTAGCACAGATACGCAGTATTTT	CASSLDVAGGLFEPSTDTQYF
-	-	TRBV5-1	TRBJ1-2	TGCGCCAGCAGGCCTAATCACTCCAACTATGGCTACACCTTC	CASRPNHSNYGYTF
-	-	TRBV9	TRBJ2-2	TGTGCCAGCAGCGTAAACAGGTTGAACACCGGGGAGCTGTTTTTT	CASSVNRLNTGELFF
-	few	TRBV25-1	TRBJ2-1	TGTGCCAGCAGTGAACCACAGATCAATGAGCAGTTCTTC	CASSEPQINEQFF